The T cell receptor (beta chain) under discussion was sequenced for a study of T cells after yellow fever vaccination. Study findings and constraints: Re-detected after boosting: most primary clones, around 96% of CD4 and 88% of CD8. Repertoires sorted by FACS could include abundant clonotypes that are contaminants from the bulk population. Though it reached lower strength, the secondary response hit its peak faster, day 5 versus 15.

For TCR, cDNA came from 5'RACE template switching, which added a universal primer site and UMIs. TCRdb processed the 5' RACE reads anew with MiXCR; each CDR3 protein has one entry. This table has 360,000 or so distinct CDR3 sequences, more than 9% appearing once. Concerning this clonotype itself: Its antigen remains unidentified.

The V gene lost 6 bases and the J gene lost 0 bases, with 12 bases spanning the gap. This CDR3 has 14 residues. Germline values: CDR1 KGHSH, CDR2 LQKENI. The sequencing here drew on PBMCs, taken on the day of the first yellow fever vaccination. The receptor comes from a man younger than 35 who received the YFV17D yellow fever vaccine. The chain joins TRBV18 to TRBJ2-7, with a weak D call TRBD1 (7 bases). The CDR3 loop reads CASSPGGISYEQYF. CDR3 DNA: TGTGCCAGCTCCCCAGGGGGGATCTCCTACGAGCAGTACTTC.